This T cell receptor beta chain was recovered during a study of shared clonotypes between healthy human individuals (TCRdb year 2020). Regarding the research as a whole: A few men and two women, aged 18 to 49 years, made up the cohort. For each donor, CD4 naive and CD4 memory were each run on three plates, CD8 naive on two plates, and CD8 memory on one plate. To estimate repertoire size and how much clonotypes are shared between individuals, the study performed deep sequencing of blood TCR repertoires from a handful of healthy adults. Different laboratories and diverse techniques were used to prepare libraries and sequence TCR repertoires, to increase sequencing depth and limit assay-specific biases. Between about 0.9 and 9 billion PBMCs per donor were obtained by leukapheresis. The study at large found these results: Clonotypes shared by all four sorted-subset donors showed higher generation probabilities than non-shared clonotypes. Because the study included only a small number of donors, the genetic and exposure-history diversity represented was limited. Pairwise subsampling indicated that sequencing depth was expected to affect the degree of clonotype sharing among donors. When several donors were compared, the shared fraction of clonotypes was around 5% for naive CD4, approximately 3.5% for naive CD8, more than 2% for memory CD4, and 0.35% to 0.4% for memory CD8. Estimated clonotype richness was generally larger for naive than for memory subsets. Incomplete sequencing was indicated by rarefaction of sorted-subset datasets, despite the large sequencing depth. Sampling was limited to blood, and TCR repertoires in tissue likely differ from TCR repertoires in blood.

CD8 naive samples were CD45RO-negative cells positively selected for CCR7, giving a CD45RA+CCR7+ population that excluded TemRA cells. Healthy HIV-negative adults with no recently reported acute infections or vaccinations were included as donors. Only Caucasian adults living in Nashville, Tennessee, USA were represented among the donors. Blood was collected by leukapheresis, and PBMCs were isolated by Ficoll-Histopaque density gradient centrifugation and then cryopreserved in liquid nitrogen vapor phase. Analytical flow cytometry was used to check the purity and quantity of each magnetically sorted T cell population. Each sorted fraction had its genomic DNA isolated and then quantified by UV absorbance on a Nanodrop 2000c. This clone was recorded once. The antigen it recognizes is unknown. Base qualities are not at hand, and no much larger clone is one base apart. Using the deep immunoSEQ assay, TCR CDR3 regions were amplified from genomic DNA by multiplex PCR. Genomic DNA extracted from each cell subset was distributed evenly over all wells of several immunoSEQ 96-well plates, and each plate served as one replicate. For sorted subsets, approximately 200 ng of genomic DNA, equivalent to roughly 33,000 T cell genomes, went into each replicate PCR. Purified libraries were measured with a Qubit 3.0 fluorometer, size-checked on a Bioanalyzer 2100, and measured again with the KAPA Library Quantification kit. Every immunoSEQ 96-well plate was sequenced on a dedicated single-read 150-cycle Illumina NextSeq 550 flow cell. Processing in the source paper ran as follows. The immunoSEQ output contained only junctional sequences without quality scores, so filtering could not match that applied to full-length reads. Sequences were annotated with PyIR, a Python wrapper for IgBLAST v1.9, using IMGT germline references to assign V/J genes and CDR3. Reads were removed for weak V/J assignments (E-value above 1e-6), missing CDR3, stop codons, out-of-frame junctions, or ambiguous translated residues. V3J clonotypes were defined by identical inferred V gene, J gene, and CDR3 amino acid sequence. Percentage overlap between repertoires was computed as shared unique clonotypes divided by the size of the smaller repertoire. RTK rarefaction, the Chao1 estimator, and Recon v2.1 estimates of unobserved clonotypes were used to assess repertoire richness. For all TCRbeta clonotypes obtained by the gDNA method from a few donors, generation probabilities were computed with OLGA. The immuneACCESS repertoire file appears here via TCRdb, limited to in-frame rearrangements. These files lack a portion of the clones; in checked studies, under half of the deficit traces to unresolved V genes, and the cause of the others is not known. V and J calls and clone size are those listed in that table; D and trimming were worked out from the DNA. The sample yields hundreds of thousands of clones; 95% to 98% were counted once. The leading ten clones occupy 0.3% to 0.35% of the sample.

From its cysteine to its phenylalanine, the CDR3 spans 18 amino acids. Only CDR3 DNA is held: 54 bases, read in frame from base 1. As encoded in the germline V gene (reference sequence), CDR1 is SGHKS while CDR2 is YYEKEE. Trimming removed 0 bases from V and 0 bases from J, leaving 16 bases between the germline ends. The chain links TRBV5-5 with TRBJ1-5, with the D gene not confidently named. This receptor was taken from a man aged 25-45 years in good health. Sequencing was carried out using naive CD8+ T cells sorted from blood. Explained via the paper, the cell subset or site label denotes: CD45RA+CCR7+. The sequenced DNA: TGTGCCAGCAGCTTGGCGGGCGCAGGCGTTTATAGCAATCAGCCCCAGCATTTT. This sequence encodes CASSLAGAGVYSNQPQHF.